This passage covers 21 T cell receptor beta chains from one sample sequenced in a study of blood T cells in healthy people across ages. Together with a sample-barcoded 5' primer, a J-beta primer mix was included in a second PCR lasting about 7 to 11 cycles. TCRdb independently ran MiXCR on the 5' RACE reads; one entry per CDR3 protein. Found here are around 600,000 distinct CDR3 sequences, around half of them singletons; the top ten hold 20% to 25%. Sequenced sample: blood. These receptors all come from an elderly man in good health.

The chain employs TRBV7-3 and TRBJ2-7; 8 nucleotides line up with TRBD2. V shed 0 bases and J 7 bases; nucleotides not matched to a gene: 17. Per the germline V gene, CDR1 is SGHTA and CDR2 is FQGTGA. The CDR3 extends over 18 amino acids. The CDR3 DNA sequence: TGTGCCAGCAGCTTAACGGGGACCCGGGGGGGTGGAAACAATGAGCAGTACTTC. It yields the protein CASSLTGTRGGGNNEQYF.

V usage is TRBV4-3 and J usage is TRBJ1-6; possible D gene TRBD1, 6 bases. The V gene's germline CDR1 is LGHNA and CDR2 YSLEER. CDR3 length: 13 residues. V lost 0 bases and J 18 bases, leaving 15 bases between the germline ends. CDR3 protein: CASSQEVTGRNHF. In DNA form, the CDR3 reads TGCGCCAGCAGCCAAGAGGTTACAGGGCGTAACCACTTT.

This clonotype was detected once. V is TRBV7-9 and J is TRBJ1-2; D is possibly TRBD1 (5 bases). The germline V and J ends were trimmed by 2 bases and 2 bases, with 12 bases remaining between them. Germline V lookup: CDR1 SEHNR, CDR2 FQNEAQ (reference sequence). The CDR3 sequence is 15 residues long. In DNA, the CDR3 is TGTGCCAGCAGCTTACAGGGCTTAGGAAACTATGGCTACACCTTC. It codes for CASSLQGLGNYGYTF. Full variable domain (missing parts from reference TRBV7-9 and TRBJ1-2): DTGVSQNPRHKITKRGQNVTFRCDPISEHNRLYWYRQTLGQGPEFLTYFQNEAQLEKSRLLSDRFSAERPKGSFSTLEIQRTEQGDSAMYLCASSLQGLGNYGYTFGSGTRLTVV.

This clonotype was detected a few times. Here the CDR3 DNA reads TGTGCCAGCAGGACCCAGGCTAGCGGGGTCTACGAGCAGTACTTC. Encoded protein: CASRTQASGVYEQYF. This chain joins TRBV2 and TRBJ2-7, with TRBD2 matching over 9 bases. The germline V gene encodes CDR1 SNHLY and CDR2 FYNNEI. This CDR3 has 15 residues. V was pared by 6 bases and J by 3 bases, with 9 bases of the junction left unmatched.

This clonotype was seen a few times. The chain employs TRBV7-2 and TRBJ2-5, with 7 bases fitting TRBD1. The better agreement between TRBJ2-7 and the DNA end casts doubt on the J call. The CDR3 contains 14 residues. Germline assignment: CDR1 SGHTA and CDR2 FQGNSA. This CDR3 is CASSLRQGPLEQYF. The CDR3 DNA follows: TGTGCCAGCAGCCTTCGACAGGGTCCCCTCGAGCAGTACTTC.

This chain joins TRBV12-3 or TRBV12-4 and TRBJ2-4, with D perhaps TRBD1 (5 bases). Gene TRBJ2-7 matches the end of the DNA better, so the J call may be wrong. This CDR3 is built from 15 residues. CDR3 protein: CASSSSREYSYEQYF. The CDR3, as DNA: TGTGCCAGCAGTTCTTCCAGGGAATACTCCTACGAGCAGTACTTC.

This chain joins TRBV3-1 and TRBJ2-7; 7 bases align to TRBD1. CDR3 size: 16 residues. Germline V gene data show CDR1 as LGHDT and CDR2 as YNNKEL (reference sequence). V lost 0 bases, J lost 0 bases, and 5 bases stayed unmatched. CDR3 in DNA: TGTGCCAGCAGCCAAGAGTTCCGGACAGGCTCCTACGAGCAGTACTTC. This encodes CASSQEFRTGSYEQYF.

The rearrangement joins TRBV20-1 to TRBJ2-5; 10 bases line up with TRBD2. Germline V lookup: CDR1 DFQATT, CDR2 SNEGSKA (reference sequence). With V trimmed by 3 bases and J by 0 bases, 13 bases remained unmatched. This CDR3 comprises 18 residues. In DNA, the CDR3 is TGCAGTGCTAGGGGACAGGAGAGCGGGGGGGCTTACCAAGAGACCCAGTACTTC. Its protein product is CSARGQESGGAYQETQYF.

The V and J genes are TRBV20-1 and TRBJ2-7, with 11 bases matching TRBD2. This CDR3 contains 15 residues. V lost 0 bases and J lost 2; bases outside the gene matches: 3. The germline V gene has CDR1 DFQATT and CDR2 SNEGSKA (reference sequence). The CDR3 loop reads CSAREGTSGTYEQYF. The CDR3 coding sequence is TGCAGTGCTAGAGAGGGGACTAGCGGAACCTACGAGCAGTACTTC.

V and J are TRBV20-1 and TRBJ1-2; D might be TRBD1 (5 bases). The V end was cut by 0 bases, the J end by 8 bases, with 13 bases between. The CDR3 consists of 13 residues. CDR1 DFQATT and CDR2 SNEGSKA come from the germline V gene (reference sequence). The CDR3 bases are TGCAGTGCTAGAGATTTCCGGGGGGAGGGCTACACCTTC. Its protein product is CSARDFRGEGYTF.

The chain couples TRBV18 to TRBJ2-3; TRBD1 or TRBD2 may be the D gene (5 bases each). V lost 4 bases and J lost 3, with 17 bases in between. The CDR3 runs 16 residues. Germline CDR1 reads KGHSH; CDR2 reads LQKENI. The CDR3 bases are TGTGCCAGCTCACTGACCGGGGCCTACGGTACAGATACGCAGTATTTT. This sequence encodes CASSLTGAYGTDTQYF.

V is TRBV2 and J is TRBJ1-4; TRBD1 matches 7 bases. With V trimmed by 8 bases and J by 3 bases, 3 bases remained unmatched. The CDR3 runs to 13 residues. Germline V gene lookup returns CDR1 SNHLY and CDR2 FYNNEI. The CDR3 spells CASHRGSNEKLFF. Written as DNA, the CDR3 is TGTGCCAGCCACAGGGGTTCTAATGAAAAACTGTTTTTT. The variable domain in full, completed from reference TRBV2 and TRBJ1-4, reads EPEVTQTPSHQVTQMGQEVILRCVPISNHLYFYWYRQILGQKVEFLVSFYNNEISEKSEIFDDQFSVERPDGSNFTLKIRSTKLEDSAMYFCASHRGSNEKLFFGSGTQLSVL.

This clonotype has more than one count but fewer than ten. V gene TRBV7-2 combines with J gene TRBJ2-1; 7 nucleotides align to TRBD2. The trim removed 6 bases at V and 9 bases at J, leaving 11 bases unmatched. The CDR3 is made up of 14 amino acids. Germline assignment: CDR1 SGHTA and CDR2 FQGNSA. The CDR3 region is CASRQIGAGIEQFF. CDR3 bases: TGTGCCAGCAGACAAATAGGAGCGGGAATTGAGCAGTTCTTC.

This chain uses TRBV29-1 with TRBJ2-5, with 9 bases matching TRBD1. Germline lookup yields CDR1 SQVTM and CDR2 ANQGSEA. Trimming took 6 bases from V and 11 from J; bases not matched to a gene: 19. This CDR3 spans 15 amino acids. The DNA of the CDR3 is TGCAGCGTGGCAACGGGACAGGGTGTATTGGGTGAGCAGTACTTC. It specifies CSVATGQGVLGEQYF. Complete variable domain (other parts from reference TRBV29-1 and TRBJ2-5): SAVISQKPSRDICQRGTSLTIQCQVDSQVTMMFWYRQQPGQSLTLIATANQGSEATYESGFVIDKFPISRPNLTFSTLTVSNMSPEDSSIYLCSVATGQGVLGEQYFGPGTRLLVL.

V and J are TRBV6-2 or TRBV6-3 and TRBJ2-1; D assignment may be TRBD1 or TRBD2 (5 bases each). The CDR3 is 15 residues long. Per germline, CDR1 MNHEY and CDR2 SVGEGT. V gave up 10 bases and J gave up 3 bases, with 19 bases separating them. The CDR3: CATKSGHRLYNEQFF. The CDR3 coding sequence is TGTGCCACTAAGTCGGGGCACAGGCTCTACAATGAGCAGTTCTTC.

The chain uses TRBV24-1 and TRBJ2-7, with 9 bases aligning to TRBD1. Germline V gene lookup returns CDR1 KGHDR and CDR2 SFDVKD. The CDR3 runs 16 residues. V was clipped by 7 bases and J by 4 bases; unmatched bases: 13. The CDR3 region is CATRKRSGQGTYEQYF. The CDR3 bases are TGTGCCACCAGGAAACGATCGGGACAGGGCACGTACGAGCAGTACTTC.

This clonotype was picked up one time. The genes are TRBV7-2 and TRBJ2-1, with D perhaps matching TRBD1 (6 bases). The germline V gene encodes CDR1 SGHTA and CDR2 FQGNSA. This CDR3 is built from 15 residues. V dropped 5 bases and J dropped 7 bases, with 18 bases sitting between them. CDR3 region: CASSRDRLRGNEQFF. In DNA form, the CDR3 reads TGTGCCAGCAGCCGAGACAGGCTACGAGGGAATGAGCAGTTCTTC.

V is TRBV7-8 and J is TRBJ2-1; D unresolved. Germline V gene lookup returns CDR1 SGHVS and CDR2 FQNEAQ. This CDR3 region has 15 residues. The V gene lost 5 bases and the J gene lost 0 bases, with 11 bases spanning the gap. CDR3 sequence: CASSRTVSSYNEQFF. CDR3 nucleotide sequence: TGTGCCAGCAGCCGCACAGTGAGCTCCTACAATGAGCAGTTCTTC.

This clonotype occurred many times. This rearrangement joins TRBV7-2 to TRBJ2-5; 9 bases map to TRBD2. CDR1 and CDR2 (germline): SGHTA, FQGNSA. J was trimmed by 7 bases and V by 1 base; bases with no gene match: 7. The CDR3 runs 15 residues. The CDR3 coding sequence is TGTGCCAGCAGCTTAGGTCGCGGGGGGGTAGGGACCCAGTACTTC. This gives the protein CASSLGRGGVGTQYF.

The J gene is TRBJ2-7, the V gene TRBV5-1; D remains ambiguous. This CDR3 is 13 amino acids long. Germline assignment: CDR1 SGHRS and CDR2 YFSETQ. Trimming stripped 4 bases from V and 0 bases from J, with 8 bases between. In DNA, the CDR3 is TGCGCCAGCAGCACGGCGGCCTCCTACGAGCAGTACTTC. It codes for CASSTAASYEQYF.

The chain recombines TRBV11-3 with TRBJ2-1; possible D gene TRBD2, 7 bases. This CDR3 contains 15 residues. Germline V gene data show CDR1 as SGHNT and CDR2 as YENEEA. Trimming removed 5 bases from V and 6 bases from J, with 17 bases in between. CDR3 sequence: CASSTRLGGGNEQFF. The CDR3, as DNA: TGTGCCAGCAGCACCAGACTAGGGGGGGGCAATGAGCAGTTCTTC.